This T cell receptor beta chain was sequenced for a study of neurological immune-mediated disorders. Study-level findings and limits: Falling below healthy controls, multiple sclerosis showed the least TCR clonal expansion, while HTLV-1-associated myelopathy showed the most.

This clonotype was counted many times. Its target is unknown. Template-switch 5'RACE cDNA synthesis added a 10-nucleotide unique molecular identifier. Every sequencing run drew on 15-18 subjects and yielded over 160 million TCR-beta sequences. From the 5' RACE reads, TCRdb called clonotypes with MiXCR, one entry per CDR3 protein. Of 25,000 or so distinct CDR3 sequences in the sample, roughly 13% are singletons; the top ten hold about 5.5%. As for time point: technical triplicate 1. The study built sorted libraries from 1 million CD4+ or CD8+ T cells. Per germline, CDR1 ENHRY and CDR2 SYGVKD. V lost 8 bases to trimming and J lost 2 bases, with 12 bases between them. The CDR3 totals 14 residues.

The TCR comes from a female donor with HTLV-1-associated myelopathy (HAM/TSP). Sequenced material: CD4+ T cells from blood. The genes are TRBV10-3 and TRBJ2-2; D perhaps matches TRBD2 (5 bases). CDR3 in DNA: TGTGCCATCGAGAGGACTCTAAACACCGGGGAGCTGTTTTTT. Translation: CAIERTLNTGELFF.